The source of this T cell receptor (beta chain) is a study of memory B cells and T cells in multiple sclerosis. Notes on the study in general: Shared clonotype counts depended on differing compartment clone-set sizes and were normalized.

To note about this clone: Its antigen is not known.

Data came from immunoSEQ multiplex PCR; TCRdb stores just in-frame clones and leaves some out. The data hold about 42,000 clones, with approximately 80% observed a single time. Stimulus-free culture yielded autoproliferating CFSE-dim and non-proliferating CFSE-high T cells, each sequenced separately. Pooled replicate wells came from 5x10^7 CFSE-labeled PBMCs cultured approximately 7 days without stimulus. The PBMCs received roughly 0.5 uM CFSE and serum-free culture with no added stimuli. This receptor was identified in a human donor with multiple sclerosis. The sequencing input was PBMCs from blood kept in culture.

CDR3 nucleotides: TGTGCCAGCAGTCGGCGGACGGATAGCAATCAGCCCCAGCATTTT. Amino acids: CASSRRTDSNQPQHF. The V call is TRBV6-5, the J call TRBJ1-5; D call uncertain. Germline-derived CDR1 and CDR2 are MNHEY and SVGAGI. The CDR3 has 15 residues. The ends were cut back, 5 bases at V and 0 bases at J, with 11 bases in the middle.